These T cell receptor beta chains were read from a single sample in a study of cytomegalovirus exposure and HLA in healthy donors. Profiling relied on immunoSEQ multiplex PCR, and the TCRdb table lists in-frame clones only, not all of them. The data show about 180,000 clones, about 89% seen once. Sequenced: PBMCs. Every receptor here comes from a man younger than 35 in good health and CMV-seropositive. The CDR3 runs from the conserved cysteine through the conserved F or W. The order of the fields is CDR3 protein, V gene, clone size. Rows may omit the clone size; those that give it use once, few, many or a size class.

CDR3aa: CASSLSELHEQFF
v_gene: TRBV27
abundance: .

CDR3aa: CASSLTPGTGAASYTF
v_gene: TRBV27
abundance: .

CDR3aa: CASSQDRGSPYEQYF
v_gene: TRBV4-2
abundance: .

CDR3aa: CASSPGTAEETQYF
v_gene: TRBV5-1
abundance: .

CDR3aa: CATSKGLAGGNEQFF
v_gene: TRBV15
abundance: once

CDR3aa: CASSSLGPNTGELFF
v_gene: TRBV5-6
abundance: .

CDR3aa: CASSQDNPRQETQYF
v_gene: TRBV14
abundance: .

CDR3aa: CASSESTLTSSNKFPYEQYF
v_gene: TRBV10-2
abundance: .

CDR3aa: CASSLVGGGDYEQYF
v_gene: TRBV7-9
abundance: .

CDR3aa: CASSDVASKQYF
v_gene: TRBV2
abundance: .

CDR3aa: CASRGTGEMWDAFF
v_gene: TRBV2
abundance: .

CDR3aa: CTSSQEGWDTYNEQFF
v_gene: TRBV1
abundance: .

CDR3aa: CSVTSGGDDTEAFF
v_gene: TRBV29-1
abundance: .

CDR3aa: CASSSFSGTGEAFF
v_gene: TRBV5-6
abundance: .

CDR3aa: CASSGGQLSSYEQYF
v_gene: TRBV9
abundance: .

CDR3aa: CASSPGGSSYEQYF
v_gene: TRBV9
abundance: .

CDR3aa: CATSPGLNNEQFF
v_gene: TRBV15
abundance: .

CDR3aa: CAISHRQVGASTDTQYF
v_gene: TRBV10-3
abundance: .

CDR3aa: CASSLVSGSSYNEQFF
v_gene: TRBV4-2
abundance: .